The present TCR beta chain was sequenced within a study of blood T cell repertoires in COVID-19. The overall study: Sites in the United States, Italy and Spain provided acute and convalescent COVID-19 samples. The analysed material was cDNA or gDNA that came from T cells, B-cell-depleted T cells, or PBMCs.

Per the study methods: Reference gene primer amplification in the assay estimated nucleated cell counts. Profiling relied on immunoSEQ multiplex PCR, and the TCRdb table lists in-frame clones only, not all of them. V and J calls and clone size are as listed in that table; D and trimming were resolved from the DNA. The sample includes about 58,000 clones, 78% of them seen just once. Sample: peripheral blood. The TCR comes from a human donor in a cohort sampled during active COVID-19.

The CDR3 loop is CATSRGPRGNTEAFF. The DNA for the CDR3 is TGTGCCACCAGCAGAGGACCCAGGGGGAACACTGAAGCTTTCTTT. The genes are TRBV15 and TRBJ1-1, with D possibly TRBD1 on 6 matching bases. CDR3 length equals 15 residues. The germline V gene has CDR1 LNHNV and CDR2 YYDKDF (reference sequence). Between the trimmed V and J ends, which lost 1 base and 1 base, there was a span of 10 bases.